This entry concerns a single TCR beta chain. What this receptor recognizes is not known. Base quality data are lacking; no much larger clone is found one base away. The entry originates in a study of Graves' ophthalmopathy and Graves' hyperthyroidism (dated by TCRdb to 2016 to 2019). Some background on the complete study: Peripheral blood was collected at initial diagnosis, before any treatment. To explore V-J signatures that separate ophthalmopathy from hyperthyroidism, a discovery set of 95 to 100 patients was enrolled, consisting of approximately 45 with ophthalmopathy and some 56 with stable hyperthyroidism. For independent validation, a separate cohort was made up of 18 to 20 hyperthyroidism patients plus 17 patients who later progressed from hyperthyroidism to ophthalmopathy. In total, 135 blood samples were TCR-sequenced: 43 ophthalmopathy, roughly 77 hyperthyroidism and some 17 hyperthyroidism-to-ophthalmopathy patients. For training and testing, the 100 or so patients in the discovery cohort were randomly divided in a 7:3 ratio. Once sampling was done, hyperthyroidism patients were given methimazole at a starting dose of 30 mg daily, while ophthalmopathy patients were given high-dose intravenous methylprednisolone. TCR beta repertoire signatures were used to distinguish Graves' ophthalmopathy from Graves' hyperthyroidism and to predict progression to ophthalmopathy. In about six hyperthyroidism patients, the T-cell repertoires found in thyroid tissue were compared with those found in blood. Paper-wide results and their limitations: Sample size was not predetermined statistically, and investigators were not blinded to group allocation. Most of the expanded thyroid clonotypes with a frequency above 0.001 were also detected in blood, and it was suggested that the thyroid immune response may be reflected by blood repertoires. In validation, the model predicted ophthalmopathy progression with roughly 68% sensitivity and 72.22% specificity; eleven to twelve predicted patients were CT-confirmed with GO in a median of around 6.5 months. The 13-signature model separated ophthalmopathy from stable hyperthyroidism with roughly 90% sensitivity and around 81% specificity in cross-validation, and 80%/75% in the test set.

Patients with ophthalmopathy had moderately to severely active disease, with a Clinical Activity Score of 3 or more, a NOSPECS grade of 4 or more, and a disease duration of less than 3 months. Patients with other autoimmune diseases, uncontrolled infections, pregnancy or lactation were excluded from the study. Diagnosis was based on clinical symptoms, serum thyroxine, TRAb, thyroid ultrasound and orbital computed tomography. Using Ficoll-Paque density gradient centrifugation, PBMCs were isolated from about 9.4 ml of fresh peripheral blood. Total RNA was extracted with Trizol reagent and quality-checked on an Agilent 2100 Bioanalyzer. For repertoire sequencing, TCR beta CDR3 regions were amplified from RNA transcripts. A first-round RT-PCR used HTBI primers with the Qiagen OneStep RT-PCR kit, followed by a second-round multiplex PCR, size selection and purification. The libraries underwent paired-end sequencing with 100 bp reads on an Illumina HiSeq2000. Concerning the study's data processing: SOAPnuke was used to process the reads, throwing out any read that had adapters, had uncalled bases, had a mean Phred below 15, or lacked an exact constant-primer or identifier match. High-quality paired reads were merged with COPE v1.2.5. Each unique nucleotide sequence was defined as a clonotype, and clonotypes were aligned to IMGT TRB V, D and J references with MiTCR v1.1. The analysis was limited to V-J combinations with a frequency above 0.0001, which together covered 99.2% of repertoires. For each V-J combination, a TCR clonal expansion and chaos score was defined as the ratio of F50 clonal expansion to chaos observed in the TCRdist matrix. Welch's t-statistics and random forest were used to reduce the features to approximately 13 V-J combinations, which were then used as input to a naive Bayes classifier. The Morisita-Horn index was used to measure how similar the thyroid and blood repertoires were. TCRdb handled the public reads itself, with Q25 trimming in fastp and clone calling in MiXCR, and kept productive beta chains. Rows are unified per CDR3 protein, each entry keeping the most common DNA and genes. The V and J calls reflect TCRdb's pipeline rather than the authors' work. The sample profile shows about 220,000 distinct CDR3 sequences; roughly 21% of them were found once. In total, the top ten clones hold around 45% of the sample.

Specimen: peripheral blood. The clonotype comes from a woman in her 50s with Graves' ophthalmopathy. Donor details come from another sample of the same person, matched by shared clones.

In nucleotides, the sequence is TGTGCCAGCTCCCCACCGGAGGGGGTGTTTTTATACGAGCAGTACTTC. Its protein product is CASSPPEGVFLYEQYF. This chain joins TRBV28 to TRBJ2-7, with the D call perhaps TRBD1 or TRBD2, as 6 bases match in each case. The CDR3 sequence holds 16 residues, the cysteine and phenylalanine included. Solely the CDR3 DNA is kept, with 48 bases framed from the first base. V gives up 8 bases and J gives up 4 bases, and the segment between their germline ends measures 24 bases. For CDR1 and CDR2, the germline V gene lists MDHEN and SYDVKM. Reference TRBV28 and TRBJ2-7 proteins supply the regions before and after the CDR3; the full variable domain is: DVKVTQSSRYLVKRTGEKVFLECVQDMDHENMFWYRQDPGLGLRLIYFSYDVKMKEKGDIPEGYSVSREKKERFSLILESASTNQTSMYLCASSPPEGVFLYEQYFGPGTRLTVT.